Following are 14 T cell receptor beta chains from one sample sequenced in a study of cytomegalovirus exposure and HLA in healthy donors. The PCR contained 60 Vbeta and 13 Jbeta primers. The assay was immunoSEQ multiplex PCR, and TCRdb's table has in-frame clones only and misses some. Here the sample spans around 140,000 clones, 64% being singletons. The material sequenced was PBMCs. Receptor source: a woman aged 40-49 years in good health and CMV-seronegative.

V usage is TRBV4-2 and J usage is TRBJ2-3; D is possibly TRBD1 (6 bases). Germline CDR1 is LGHNA and CDR2 is YNFKEQ. With 1 base removed from V and 1 base from J, the gap between germline ends came to 15 bases. This CDR3 contains 17 residues. CDR3 region: CASSQVMTGFGTDTQYF. The CDR3, as DNA: TGTGCCAGCAGCCAAGTAATGACAGGTTTCGGCACAGATACGCAGTATTTT.

The chain recombines TRBV6-6 with TRBJ1-4, with a tentative D call TRBD1 (6 bases). V gave up 6 bases and J gave up 5 bases, with 13 bases separating them. The CDR3 extends over 14 amino acids. The germline CDR1 and CDR2 sequences are MNHNY and SVGAGI (reference sequence). The CDR3 nucleotides read TGTGCCAGCAGCCCCTCAGGGGTAAATGAAAAACTGTTTTTT. Protein: CASSPSGVNEKLFF.

The table lists this clone with a few counts. This chain joins TRBV27 and TRBJ1-2; D ambiguous. CDR3 length equals 13 residues. Trimming took 5 bases from V and 4 from J, leaving 11 bases between them. The germline CDR1 and CDR2 sequences are MNHEY and SMNVEV (reference sequence). Written as DNA, the CDR3 is TGTGCCAGCAGTCCCGGGAGACTCTATGGCTACACCTTC. Its protein is CASSPGRLYGYTF.

The CDR3, as DNA: TGTGCCAGCTCACCAAGGGGACCGGGACTAGCGGGGGAAGAGACCCAGTACTTC. This gives the protein CASSPRGPGLAGEETQYF. This chain uses TRBV18 with TRBJ2-5; 14 positions match TRBD2. CDR1 is KGHSH and CDR2 is LQKENI in the germline V gene. The CDR3 sequence is 18 residues long. Trimming took 2 bases from V and 3 from J; bases not matched to a gene: 8. The full variable domain, with the rest looked up from reference TRBV18 and TRBJ2-5, is NAGVMQNPRHLVRRRGQEARLRCSPMKGHSHVYWYRQLPEEGLKFMVYLQKENIIDESGMPKERFSAEFPKEGPSILRIQQVVRGDSAAYFCASSPRGPGLAGEETQYFGPGTRLLVL.

CDR3 amino acids: CASSIWTSGESETQYF. The CDR3 DNA is TGTGCCAGTAGTATTTGGACTAGCGGTGAATCGGAGACCCAGTACTTC. This sequence joins TRBV19 and TRBJ2-5; 10 bases are a match to TRBD2. The CDR3 has 16 residues. The germline CDR1 and CDR2 sequences are LNHDA and SQIVND (reference sequence). V lost 3 bases and J lost 5; bases outside the gene matches: 9.

This clone has just a few counts. In DNA form, the CDR3 reads TGTGCCAGCAGCTTGCTCGTCAGTATGAACACTGAAGCTTTCTTT. This codes for CASSLLVSMNTEAFF. This sequence joins TRBV5-6 and TRBJ1-1; D is unclear. V dropped 1 base and J dropped 0 bases, with 10 bases sitting between them. Germline V gives CDR1 SGHDT, CDR2 YYEEEE. The CDR3 is made up of 15 amino acids.

V usage is TRBV30 and J usage is TRBJ2-3; the D gene is possibly TRBD2 (6 bases). The germline gives CDR1 GTSNPN, CDR2 SVGIG (reference sequence). Between the trimmed V and J ends, which lost 1 base and 3 bases, there was a span of 11 bases. CDR3 length equals 14 residues. CDR3 DNA sequence: TGTGCCTGGAGTGGGGGGGTCCGGACAGATACGCAGTATTTT. This translates into CAWSGGVRTDTQYF.

The sample holds a few counts of this clone. This sequence joins TRBV30 and TRBJ2-3, with TRBD2 identical over 11 bases. Per germline, CDR1 GTSNPN and CDR2 SVGIG (reference sequence). V gave up 4 bases and J gave up 2 bases; unmatched junction bases: 2. CDR3 length: 14 residues. The chain's CDR3 is CAWTSGGLTDTQYF. CDR3 DNA sequence: TGTGCCTGGACTAGCGGGGGGCTCACAGATACGCAGTATTTT. Complete variable domain (other parts from reference TRBV30 and TRBJ2-3): SQTIHQWPATLVQPVGSPLSLECTVEGTSNPNLYWYRQAAGRGLQLLFYSVGIGQISSEVPQNLSASRPQDRQFILSSKKLLLSDSGFYLCAWTSGGLTDTQYFGPGTRLTVL.

The chain uses TRBV2 and TRBJ1-1, with a tentative D call TRBD1 (5 bases). Germline CDR1 reads SNHLY; CDR2 reads FYNNEI. The CDR3 totals 14 residues. The V gene lost 4 bases and the J gene lost 4 bases, with 13 bases spanning the gap. The CDR3 nucleotides read TGTGCCAGCAGTGCGGAGGGGCAAGGCACTGAAGCTTTCTTT. This sequence encodes CASSAEGQGTEAFF.

This chain connects TRBV7-3 to TRBJ2-5; weak D call: TRBD2 (5 bases). CDR1 SGHTA and CDR2 FQGTGA come from the germline V gene. The CDR3 loop spans 13 amino acids. Trimming took off 3 bases at V and 4 bases at J, with 9 bases between the two ends. CDR3 sequence: CASSFIRGETQYF. The CDR3 DNA reads TGTGCCAGCAGCTTTATCCGGGGAGAGACCCAGTACTTC.

The chain links TRBV6-1 to TRBJ1-1, with D unresolved. There are 15 residues in the CDR3. The germline V gene encodes CDR1 MNHNS and CDR2 SASEGT. Between the trimmed V and J ends, which lost 8 bases and 7 bases, there was a span of 23 bases. CDR3 nucleotide sequence: TGTGCCAGCGCCAAGTTTGGACTTTTGGGGTTTGAAGCTTTCTTT. It yields the protein CASAKFGLLGFEAFF.

This clone appeared a few times. The chain has TRBV18 and TRBJ2-7, with 7 bases aligning to TRBD1. Germline-derived CDR1 and CDR2 are KGHSH and LQKENI. V lost 3 bases, J lost 7 bases, and 9 bases stayed unmatched. The CDR3 length is 14 residues. CDR3 amino acids: CASSPDRPTVEQYF. DNA of the CDR3: TGTGCCAGCTCACCGGACAGGCCGACAGTTGAGCAGTACTTC.

The gene calls are TRBV5-4 and TRBJ2-1; D perhaps matches TRBD2 (5 bases). Germline V CDR1 and CDR2: SGHNT, YYREEE (reference sequence). This CDR3 comprises 13 residues. The V and J ends lost 1 base and 8 bases respectively, with 10 bases between them. The CDR3 is CASSLYGGDEQFF. Here the CDR3 DNA reads TGTGCCAGCAGCTTGTATGGAGGCGATGAGCAGTTCTTC.

This sequence joins TRBV5-1 and TRBJ2-5, with a tentative D call TRBD2 (6 bases). The CDR3 consists of 15 residues. Trimming shortened V by 1 base and J by 5 bases, and 15 bases separated the two germline ends. Germline CDR1 reads SGHRS; CDR2 reads YFSETQ. The CDR3 DNA is TGCGCCAGCAGCTTGTCGGGCGGGGACTGGGAGACCCAGTACTTC. Translating it yields CASSLSGGDWETQYF.